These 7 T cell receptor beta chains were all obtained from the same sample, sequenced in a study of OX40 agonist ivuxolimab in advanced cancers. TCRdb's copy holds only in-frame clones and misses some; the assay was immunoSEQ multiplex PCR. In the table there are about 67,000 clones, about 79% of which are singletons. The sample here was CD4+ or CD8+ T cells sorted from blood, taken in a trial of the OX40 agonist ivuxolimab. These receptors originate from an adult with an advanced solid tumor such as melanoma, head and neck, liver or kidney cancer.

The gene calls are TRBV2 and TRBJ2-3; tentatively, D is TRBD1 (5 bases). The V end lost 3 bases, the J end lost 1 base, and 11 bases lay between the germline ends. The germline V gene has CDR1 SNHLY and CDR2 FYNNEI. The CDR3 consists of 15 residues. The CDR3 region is CASSERRVGTDTQYF. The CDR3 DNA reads TGTGCCAGCAGTGAGCGCAGGGTCGGCACAGATACGCAGTATTTT.

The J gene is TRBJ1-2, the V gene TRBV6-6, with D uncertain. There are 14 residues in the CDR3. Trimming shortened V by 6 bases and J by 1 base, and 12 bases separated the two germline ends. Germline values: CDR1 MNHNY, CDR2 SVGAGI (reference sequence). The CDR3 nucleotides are TGTGCCAGCAGCCGTCCTGGGGTTAACTATGGCTACACCTTC. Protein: CASSRPGVNYGYTF.

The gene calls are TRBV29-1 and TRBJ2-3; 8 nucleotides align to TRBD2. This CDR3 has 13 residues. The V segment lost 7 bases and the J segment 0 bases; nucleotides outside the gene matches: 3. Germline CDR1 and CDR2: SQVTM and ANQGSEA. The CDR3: CSGGGLSTDTQYF. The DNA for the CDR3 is TGCAGCGGCGGGGGGTTAAGCACAGATACGCAGTATTTT.

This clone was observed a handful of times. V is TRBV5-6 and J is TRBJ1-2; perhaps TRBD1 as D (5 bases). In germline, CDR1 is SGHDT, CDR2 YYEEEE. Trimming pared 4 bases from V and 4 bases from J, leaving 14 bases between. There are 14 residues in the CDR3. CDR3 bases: TGTGCCAGCAGCATCGGGGAGGGGATCTATGGCTACACCTTC. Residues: CASSIGEGIYGYTF.

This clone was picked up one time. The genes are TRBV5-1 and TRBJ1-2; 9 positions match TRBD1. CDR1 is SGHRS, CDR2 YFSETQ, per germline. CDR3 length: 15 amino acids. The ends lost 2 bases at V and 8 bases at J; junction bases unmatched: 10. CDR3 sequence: CASSFGQGTWIGYTF. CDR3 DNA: TGCGCCAGCAGCTTTGGACAGGGGACGTGGATCGGCTACACCTTC.

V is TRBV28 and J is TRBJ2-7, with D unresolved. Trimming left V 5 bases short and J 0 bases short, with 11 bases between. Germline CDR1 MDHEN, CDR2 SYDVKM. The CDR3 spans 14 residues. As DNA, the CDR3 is TGTGCCAGCAGTCTCCCCGGGTTCTCCTACGAGCAGTACTTC. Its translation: CASSLPGFSYEQYF.

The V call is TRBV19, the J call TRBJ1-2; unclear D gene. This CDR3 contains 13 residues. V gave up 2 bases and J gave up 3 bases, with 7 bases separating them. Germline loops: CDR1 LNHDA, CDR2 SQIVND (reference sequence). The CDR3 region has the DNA TGTGCCAGTAGTATACAGGAATACTATGGCTACACCTTC. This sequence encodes CASSIQEYYGYTF.